Sequencing of this T cell receptor (beta chain) was carried out in a study of regulatory T cells in long-lasting Graves disease. For the study at large: Newly diagnosed Graves' patients took antithyroid drugs under 3 months.

Germline trimming cut 7 bases from V and 5 bases from J; bases unmatched to any gene: 13. The CDR3 is made up of 15 amino acids. Germline assignment: CDR1 SGHTA and CDR2 FQGTGA. The TCR beta library used iRepertoire HTBI primers with Arm-PCR amplification of CDR3. Each CDR3 protein gets one entry after TCRdb re-called the multiplex PCR reads with MiXCR. Of around 460,000 distinct CDR3 sequences detected, around 15% appear once; the ten largest clones hold 17%. This sample's time point: newly diagnosed GD, antithyroid drugs for less than 3 months. TCR sequences were obtained from RNA taken from PBMCs. Criteria from the American Thyroid Association guidelines were applied to diagnose Graves' disease. The same specimen was also included in a second study, on T cells in Graves' hyperthyroidism and ophthalmopathy. That work contributes: First-round RT-PCR of the TCR CDR3 relied on the HTBI primer set. Most thyroid clonotypes expanded above 0.001 appeared in blood too.

The chain carries TRBV7-3 and TRBJ2-7, with TRBD2 identical over 8 bases. The clonotype was recovered from a woman in her 50s with Graves disease. The sample consisted of peripheral blood mononuclear cells (PBMCs), taken at new diagnosis, from a patient treated with antithyroid drugs. The CDR3 DNA is TGTGCCAGCACCATACTCCGGACTAGCACCCACGAGCAGTACTTC. Its translation is CASTILRTSTHEQYF.